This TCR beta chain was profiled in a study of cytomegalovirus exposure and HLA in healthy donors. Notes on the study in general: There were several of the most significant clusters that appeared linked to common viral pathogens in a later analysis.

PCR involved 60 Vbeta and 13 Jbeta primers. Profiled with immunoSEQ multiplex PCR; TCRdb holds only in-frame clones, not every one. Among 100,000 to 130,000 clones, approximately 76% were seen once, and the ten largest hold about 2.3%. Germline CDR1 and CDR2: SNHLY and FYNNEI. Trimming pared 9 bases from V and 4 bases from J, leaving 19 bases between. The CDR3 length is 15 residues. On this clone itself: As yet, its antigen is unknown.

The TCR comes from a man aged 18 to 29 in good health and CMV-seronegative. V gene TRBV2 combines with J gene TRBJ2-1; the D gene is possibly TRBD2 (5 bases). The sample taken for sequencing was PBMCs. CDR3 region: CASTQRESRYNEQFF. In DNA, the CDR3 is TGTGCCAGTACCCAAAGGGAGTCTAGGTACAATGAGCAGTTCTTC.